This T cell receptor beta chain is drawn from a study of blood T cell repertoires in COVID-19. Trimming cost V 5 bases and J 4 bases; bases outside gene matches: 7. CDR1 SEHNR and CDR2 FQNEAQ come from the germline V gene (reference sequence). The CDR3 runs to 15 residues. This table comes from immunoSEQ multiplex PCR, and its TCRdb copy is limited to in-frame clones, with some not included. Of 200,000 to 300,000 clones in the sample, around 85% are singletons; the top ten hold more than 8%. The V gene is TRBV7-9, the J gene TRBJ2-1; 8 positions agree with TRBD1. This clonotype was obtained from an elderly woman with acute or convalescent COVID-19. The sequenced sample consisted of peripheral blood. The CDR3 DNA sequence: TGTGCCAGCAGCCATGGACAGGGAGCGTACAATGAGCAGTTCTTC. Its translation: CASSHGQGAYNEQFF. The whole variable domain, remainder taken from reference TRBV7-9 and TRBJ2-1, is DTGVSQNPRHKITKRGQNVTFRCDPISEHNRLYWYRQTLGQGPEFLTYFQNEAQLEKSRLLSDRFSAERPKGSFSTLEIQRTEQGDSAMYLCASSHGQGAYNEQFFGPGTRLTVL.